This T cell receptor beta chain stems from a study of blood T cell repertoires in COVID-19. Overall study: T cells, B-cell-depleted T cells, or PBMCs provided the cDNA or gDNA that served as material.

Sequencing was performed with immunoSEQ multiplex PCR; in TCRdb, only in-frame clones are kept and a portion is missing. The data contain fewer than 150,000 clones, roughly 71% of them singletons. This clone has just a few counts. The V gene's germline CDR1 is SGHVS and CDR2 FNYEAQ. CDR3 length: 15 residues. Trimming at V came to 4 bases and at J to 4 bases, leaving 7 bases not matched to a gene. The sequencing sample was made of peripheral blood. The chain couples TRBV7-6 to TRBJ2-3; TRBD2 agrees at 8 bases. The sequence was collected from a man aged 80 or over with acute or convalescent COVID-19. DNA for the CDR3: TGTGCCAGCAGCTATAGCGGGGCCGGGGCAGATACGCAGTATTTT. It translates to CASSYSGAGADTQYF.